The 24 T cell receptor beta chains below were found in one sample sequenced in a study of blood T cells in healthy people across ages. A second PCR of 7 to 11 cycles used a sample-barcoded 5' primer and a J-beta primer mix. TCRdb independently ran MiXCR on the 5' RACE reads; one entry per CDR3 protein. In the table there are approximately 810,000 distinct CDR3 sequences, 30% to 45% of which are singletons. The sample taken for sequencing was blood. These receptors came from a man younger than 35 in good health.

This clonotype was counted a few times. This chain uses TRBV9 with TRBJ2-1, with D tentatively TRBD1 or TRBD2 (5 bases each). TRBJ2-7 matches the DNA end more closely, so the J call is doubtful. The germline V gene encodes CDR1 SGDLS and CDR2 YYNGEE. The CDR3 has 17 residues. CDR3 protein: CASSVGGFGDAYNEQYF. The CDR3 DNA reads TGTGCCAGCAGCGTAGGAGGGTTTGGGGACGCCTACAATGAGCAGTACTTC.

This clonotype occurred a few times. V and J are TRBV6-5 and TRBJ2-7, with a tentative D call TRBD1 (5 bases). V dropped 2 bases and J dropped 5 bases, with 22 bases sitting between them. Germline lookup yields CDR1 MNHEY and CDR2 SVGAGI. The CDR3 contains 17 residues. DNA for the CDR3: TGTGCCAGCAGTTACCCCACTGGACGGACGAGCAGGGACGAGCAGTACTTC. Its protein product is CASSYPTGRTSRDEQYF.

The chain's CDR3 is CASSQKNGGYTF. The DNA for the CDR3 is TGTGCCAGCAGCCAAAAAAATGGGGGCTACACCTTC. The chain links TRBV4-2 to TRBJ1-2; D is unresolved. Trimming removed 2 bases from V and 8 bases from J, with 9 bases in between. This CDR3 region has 12 residues. From germline, CDR1 is LGHNA and CDR2 YNFKEQ.

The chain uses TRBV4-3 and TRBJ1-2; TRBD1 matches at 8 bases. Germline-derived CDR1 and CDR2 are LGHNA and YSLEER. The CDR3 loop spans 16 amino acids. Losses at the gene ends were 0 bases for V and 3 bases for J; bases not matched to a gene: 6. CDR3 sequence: CASSQDGAGGHYGYTF. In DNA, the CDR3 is TGCGCCAGCAGCCAAGATGGGGCAGGGGGCCACTATGGCTACACCTTC.

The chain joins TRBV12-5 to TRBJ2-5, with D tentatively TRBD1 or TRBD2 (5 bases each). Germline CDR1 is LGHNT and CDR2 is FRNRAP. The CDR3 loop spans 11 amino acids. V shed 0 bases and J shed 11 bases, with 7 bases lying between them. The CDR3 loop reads CASGLVGEQYF. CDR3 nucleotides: TGTGCTAGTGGTTTGGTAGGGGAGCAGTACTTC.

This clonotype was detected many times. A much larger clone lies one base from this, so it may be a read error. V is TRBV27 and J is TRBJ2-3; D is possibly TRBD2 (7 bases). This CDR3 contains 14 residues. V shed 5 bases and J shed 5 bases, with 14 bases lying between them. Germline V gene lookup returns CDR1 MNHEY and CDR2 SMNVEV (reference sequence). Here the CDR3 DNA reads TGTGCCAGCAGTGTATGGGGGGGCGGAGATACGCAGTATTTT. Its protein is CASSVWGGGDTQYF.

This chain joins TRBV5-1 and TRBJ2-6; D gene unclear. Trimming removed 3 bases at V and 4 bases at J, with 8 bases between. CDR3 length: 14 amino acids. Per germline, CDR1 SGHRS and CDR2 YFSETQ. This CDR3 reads CASSSAFGANVLTF. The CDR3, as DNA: TGCGCCAGCAGCTCGGCATTCGGGGCCAACGTCCTGACTTTC.

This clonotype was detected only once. CDR3 loop: CASSQGTAEKLFF. The CDR3 DNA reads as TGTGCCAGCAGCCAAGGGACAGCTGAAAAACTGTTTTTT. The gene calls are TRBV14 and TRBJ1-4; a possible D gene is TRBD1 (6 bases). The CDR3 sequence is 13 residues long. CDR1 is SGHDN and CDR2 is FVKESK in the germline V gene. The germline V and J ends were trimmed by 1 base and 7 bases, with 7 bases remaining between them.

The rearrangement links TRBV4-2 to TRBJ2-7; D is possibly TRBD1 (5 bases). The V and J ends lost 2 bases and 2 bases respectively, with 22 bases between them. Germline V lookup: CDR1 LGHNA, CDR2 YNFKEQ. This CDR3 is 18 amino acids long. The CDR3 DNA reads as TGTGCCAGCAGCCAATACCGTAGGGGCCCACGCTTGACCTACGAGCAGTACTTC. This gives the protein CASSQYRRGPRLTYEQYF.

The chain's CDR3 is CASSFLTSGGADTQYF. DNA of the CDR3: TGTGCCAGCAGTTTTCTCACTAGCGGGGGAGCAGATACGCAGTATTTT. This chain connects TRBV12-3 or TRBV12-4 to TRBJ2-3; 11 bases map to TRBD2. The V segment lost 3 bases and the J segment 4 bases; nucleotides outside the gene matches: 6. The CDR3 has 16 residues.

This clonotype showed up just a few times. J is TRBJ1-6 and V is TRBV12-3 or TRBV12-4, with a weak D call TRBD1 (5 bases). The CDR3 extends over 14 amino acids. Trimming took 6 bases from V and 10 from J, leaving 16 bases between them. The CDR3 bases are TGTGCCAGCAGCCTTTGGGTCCGGGACTCACCCCTCCACTTT. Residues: CASSLWVRDSPLHF.

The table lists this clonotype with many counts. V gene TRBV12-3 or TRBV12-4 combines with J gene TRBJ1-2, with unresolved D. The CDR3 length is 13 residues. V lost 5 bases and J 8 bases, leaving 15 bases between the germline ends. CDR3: CASSTGPPRGYTF. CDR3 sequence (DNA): TGTGCCAGCAGTACCGGGCCTCCTCGGGGCTACACCTTC.

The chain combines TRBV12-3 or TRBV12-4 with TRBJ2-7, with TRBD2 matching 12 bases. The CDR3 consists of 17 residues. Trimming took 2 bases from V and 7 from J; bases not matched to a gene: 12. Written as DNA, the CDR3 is TGTGCCAGCAGTTTATCTAGCGGGGGGGCTAAATTGAATGAGCAGTACTTC. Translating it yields CASSLSSGGAKLNEQYF.

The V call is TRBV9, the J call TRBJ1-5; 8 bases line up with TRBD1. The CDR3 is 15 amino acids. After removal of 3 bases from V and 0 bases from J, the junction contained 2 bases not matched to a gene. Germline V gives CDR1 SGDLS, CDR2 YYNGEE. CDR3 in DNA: TGTGCCAGCAGCGGGGACAGGCATAGCAATCAGCCCCAGCATTTT. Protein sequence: CASSGDRHSNQPQHF.

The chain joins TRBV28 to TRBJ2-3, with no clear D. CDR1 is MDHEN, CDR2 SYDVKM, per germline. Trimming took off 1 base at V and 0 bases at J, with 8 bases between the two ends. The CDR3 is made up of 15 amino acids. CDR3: CASSLSTASTDTQYF. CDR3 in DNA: TGTGCCAGCAGTTTATCCACAGCTAGCACAGATACGCAGTATTTT.

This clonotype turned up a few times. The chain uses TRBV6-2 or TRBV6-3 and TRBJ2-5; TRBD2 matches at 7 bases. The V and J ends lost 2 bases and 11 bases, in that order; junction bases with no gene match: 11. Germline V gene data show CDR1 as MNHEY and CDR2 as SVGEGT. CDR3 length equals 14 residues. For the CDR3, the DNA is TGTGCCAGCAGTTACAGGGGAGGGGACTATGAGCAGTACTTC. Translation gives CASSYRGGDYEQYF.

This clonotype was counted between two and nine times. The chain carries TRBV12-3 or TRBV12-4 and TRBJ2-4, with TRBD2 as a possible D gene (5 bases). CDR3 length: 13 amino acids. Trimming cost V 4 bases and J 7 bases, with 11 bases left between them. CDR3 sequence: CASSSKSGNIQYF. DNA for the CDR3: TGTGCCAGCAGTTCCAAGTCGGGGAACATTCAGTACTTC.

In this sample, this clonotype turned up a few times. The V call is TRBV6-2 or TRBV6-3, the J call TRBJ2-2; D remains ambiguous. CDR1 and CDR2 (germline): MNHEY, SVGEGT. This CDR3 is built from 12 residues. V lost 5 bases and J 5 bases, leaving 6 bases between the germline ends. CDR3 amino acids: CASSPPTGELFF. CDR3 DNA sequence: TGTGCCAGCAGTCCACCTACCGGGGAGCTGTTTTTT.

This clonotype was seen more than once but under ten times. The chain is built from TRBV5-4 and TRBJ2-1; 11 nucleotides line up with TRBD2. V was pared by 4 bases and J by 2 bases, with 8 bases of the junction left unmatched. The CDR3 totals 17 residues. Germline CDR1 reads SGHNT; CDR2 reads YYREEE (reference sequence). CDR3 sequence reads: CASSKGLAGEAYNEQFF. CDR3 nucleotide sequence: TGTGCCAGCAGCAAAGGACTAGCGGGCGAAGCCTACAATGAGCAGTTCTTC.

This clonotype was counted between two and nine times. In DNA, the CDR3 is TGCAGTGCCGACCCGGCCATAATCACAGATACGCAGTATTTT. As protein: CSADPAIITDTQYF. The genes are TRBV20-1 and TRBJ2-3, with D unresolved. V was clipped by 6 bases and J by 2 bases, with 15 bases between them. The CDR3 covers 14 residues. Germline lookup yields CDR1 DFQATT and CDR2 SNEGSKA (reference sequence).

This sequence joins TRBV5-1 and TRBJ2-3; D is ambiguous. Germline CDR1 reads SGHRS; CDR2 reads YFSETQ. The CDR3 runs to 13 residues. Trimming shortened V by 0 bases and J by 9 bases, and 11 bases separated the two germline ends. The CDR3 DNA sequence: TGCGCCAGCAGCTTGGCCGACCTCTCGACGCAGTATTTT. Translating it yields CASSLADLSTQYF.

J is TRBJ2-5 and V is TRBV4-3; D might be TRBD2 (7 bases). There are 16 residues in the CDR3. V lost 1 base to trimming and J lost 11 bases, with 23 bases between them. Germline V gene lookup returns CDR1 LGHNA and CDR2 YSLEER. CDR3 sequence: CASSQGWGGGYNEQYF. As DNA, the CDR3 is TGCGCCAGCAGCCAAGGTTGGGGGGGCGGTTACAATGAGCAGTACTTC.

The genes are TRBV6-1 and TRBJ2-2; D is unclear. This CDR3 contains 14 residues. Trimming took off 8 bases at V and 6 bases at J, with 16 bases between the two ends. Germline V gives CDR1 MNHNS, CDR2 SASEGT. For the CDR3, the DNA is TGTGCCAGCCCCGCCGCCGGCCCGCCCGGGGAGCTGTTTTTT. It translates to CASPAAGPPGELFF.

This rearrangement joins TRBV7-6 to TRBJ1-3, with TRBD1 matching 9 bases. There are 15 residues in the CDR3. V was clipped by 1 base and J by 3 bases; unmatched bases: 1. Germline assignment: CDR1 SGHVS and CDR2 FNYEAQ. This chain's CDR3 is CASSLDRGHGNTIYF. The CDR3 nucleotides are TGTGCCAGCAGCTTAGACAGGGGGCATGGAAACACCATATATTTT.